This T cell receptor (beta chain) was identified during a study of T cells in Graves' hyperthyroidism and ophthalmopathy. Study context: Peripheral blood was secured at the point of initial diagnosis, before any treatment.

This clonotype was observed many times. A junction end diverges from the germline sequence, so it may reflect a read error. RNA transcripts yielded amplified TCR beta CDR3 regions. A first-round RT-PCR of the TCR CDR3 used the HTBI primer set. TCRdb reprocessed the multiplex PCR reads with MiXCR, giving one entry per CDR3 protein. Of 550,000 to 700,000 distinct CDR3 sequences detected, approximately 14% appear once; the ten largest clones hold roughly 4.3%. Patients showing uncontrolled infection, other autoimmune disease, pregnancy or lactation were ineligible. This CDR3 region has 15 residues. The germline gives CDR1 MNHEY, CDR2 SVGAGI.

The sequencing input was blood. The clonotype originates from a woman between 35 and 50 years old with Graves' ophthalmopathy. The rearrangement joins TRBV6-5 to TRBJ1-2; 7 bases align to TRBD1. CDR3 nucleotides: TGCGCCAGCAGTTACCAGACAGGGAGCGACTATGGCTACACCTTC. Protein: CASSYQTGSDYGYTF.